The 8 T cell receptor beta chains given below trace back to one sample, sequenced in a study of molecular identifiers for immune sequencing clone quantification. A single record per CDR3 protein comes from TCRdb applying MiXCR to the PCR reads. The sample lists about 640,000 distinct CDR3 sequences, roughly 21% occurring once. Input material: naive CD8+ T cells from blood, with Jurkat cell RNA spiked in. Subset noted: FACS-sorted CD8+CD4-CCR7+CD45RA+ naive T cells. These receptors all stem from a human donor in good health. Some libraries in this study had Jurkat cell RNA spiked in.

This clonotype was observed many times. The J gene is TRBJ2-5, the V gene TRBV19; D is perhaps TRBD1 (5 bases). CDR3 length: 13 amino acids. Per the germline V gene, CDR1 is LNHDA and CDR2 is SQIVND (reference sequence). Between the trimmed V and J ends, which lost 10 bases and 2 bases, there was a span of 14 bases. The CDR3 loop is CATRTGIQETQYF. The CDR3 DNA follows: TGTGCCACAAGAACAGGAATTCAAGAGACCCAGTACTTC.

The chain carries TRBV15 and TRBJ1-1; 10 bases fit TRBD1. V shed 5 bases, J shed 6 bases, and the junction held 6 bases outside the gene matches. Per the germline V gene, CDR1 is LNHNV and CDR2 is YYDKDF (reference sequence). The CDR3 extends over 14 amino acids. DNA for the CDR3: TGTGCCACCAGCTCTTGGGACAGGGGTTCTGAAGCTTTCTTT. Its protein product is CATSSWDRGSEAFF.

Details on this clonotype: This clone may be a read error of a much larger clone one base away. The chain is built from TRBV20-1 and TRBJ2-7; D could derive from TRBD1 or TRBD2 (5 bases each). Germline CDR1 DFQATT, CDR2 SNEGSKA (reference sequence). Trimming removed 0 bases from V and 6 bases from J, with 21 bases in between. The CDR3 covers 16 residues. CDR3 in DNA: TGCAGTGCTAGAGATAGGGAGTGGATAGGGGCCTGCGAGCAGTACTTC. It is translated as CSARDREWIGACEQYF.

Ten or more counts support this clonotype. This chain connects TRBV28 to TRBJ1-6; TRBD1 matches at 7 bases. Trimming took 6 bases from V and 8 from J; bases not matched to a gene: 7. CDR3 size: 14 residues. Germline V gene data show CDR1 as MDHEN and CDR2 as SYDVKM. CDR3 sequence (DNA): TGTGCCAGCAGACCGGACAGGTGGTATTCACCCCTCCACTTT. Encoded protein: CASRPDRWYSPLHF.

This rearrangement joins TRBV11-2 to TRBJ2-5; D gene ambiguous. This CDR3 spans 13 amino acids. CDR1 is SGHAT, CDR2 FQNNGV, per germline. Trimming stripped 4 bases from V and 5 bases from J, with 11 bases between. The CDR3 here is CASSSTEGETQYF. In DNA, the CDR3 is TGTGCCAGCAGCTCGACGGAAGGGGAGACCCAGTACTTC.

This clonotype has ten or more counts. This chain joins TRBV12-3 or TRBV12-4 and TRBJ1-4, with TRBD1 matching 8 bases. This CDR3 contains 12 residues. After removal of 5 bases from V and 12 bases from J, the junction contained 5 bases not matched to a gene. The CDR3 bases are TGTGCCAGCAGTCCCGGACAGGGTGAACTGTTTTTT. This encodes CASSPGQGELFF.

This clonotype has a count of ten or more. CDR3 nucleotides: TGTGCCAGCAGCTTAGAGGGGCCAGGTGTAGAAGAAAAACTGTTTTTT. Its translation: CASSLEGPGVEEKLFF. The chain is built from TRBV7-2 and TRBJ1-4, with D perhaps matching TRBD1 (5 bases). The V end lost 1 base, the J end lost 8 bases, and 17 bases lay between the germline ends. The CDR3 length is 16 residues. Germline CDR1 and CDR2: SGHTA and FQGNSA.

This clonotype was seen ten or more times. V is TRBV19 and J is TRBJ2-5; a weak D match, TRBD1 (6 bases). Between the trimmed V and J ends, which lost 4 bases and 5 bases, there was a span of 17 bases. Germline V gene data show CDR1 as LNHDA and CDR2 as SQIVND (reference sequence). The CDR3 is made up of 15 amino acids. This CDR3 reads CASSSRQDTFETQYF. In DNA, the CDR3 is TGTGCCAGTAGTAGCAGACAGGATACATTTGAGACCCAGTACTTC.